This paragraph covers one TCR beta chain sequence. Only one count was recorded for this clonotype. Its antigen remains undetermined. Base qualities are not at hand, and no much larger clone is one base apart. The sample is drawn from a study of T cells after yellow fever vaccination (dated by TCRdb to the late 2010s). Some background on the complete study: Libraries from fractions with low cell numbers were prepared with the SMART-Seq v4 Ultra Low Input RNA kit. Bulk TCR alpha and beta repertoires were sequenced longitudinally to track T-cell clones before and after primary and booster YFV17D yellow fever vaccination. Two healthy male donors made up the cohort, one aged 18 to 30 years and the other aged 30 to 40 years. Blood was drawn at multiple timepoints before and after primary and secondary immunization, with bulk PBMC replicates and cell subsets isolated. Results and caveats for the whole study, not just this receptor: Computational filtering was required because FACS-sorted repertoires could contain abundant contaminating clonotypes from the bulk population. After the booster, most clones that had expanded after primary vaccination were detected again (around 97% of CD4 and 88% of CD8), suggesting broad maintenance of memory. Because only a couple of donors were included in the study, the extent to which the findings can be generalized is limited. Compared with the primary T-cell response, the secondary T-cell response was weaker but faster, peaking on day 5 rather than day 15. A small share of clonotypes occurred in both CD4 and CD8 compartments, likely arising from convergent recombination.

The treatment or condition label, read with the paper, signifies: live attenuated yellow fever vaccine strain. Two biological replicates of bulk PBMCs were collected at each blood-draw timepoint. PBMCs were isolated from peripheral blood using a standard Ficoll-Paque protocol. TriZol was used to extract RNA from bulk PBMCs, from CD4 and CD8 fractions, and from dextramer-positive and dextramer-negative fractions. TCR cDNA was synthesized by 5'RACE template switching, through which a universal primer site and unique molecular identifiers were introduced. cDNA synthesis was primed from both the TCR alpha and TCR beta constant segments. Library amplification used two PCR steps, and the second PCR step added sample barcodes and sequencing adapters. Sequencing of the libraries was done on either Illumina HiSeq 2500 (2x100 bp) or NovaSeq (2x150 bp). The paper's data handling went like this. MIGEC handled demultiplexing of reads and collapsing into UMI consensus sequences, while MiXCR performed V(D)J alignment. Vaccine-responding clonotypes were defined with edgeR using replicate PBMC samples, requiring FDR below 0.01 and a log2 fold change above 5 up to day 15. CD4 or CD8 identity was assigned to each bulk clonotype according to whether the clonotype was present at higher abundance in the sequenced CD4 repertoire or the sequenced CD8 repertoire. TCRdb reprocessing: public reads trimmed at Q25 with fastp, clones called with MiXCR, in-frame beta chains kept. Every CDR3 protein is listed once, alongside the most common genes and DNA of its rows. What appears here as the V and J calls and clone size reflects TCRdb's work, not the paper's. Present in this sample are some 560,000 distinct CDR3 sequences, approximately 21% of which were seen just once. Roughly an eighth of the sample belongs to the ten largest clones.

The clonotype was recovered from a man in his thirties or forties who received the YFV17D yellow fever vaccine. Sample: PBMCs, taken 15 days after the yellow fever booster vaccination.

The sequence in DNA is TGCAGTGCTAGGTTCGGCGGGGGGAGCACTGAAGCTTTCTTT. This codes for CSARFGGGSTEAFF. The chain employs TRBV20-1 and TRBJ1-1; D gene: possibly TRBD1, on 5 matching bases. From a lookup of the germline V gene (reference sequence), CDR1 and CDR2 are DFQATT and SNEGSKA. Between the V and J ends, shortened by 3 bases and 4 bases respectively, the junction contains 15 bases. The CDR3 contains 14 residues, cysteine and phenylalanine counted. Here the CDR3 DNA is all that survives: 42 bases in frame from base 1.